Presented here are 26 T cell receptor beta chains from one specimen sequenced in a study of Tregs in tolerant kidney transplant recipients. Clones were read by immunoSEQ multiplex PCR, and TCRdb kept only the in-frame ones, dropping some. Its table records 50,000 or so clones. The sequenced sample was CD4+ T cells from blood, obtained before the transplant. Every receptor here comes from a human donor who received a combined kidney and bone marrow transplant.

With respect to this clone: Sequencing ends 3 residues short of the CDR3 end; the germline J gene provides the rest. V usage is TRBV19 and J usage is TRBJ2-5, with D perhaps matching TRBD2 (6 bases). The ends were cut back, 5 bases at V and 5 bases at J, with 18 bases in the middle. CDR1 and CDR2 (germline): LNHDA, SQIVND (reference sequence). The length of the CDR3 is 15 residues. CDR3 protein: CASSRASRGWETQYF. The part of the CDR3 DNA that was read is TGTGCCAGTAGTCGGGCAAGCCGGGGGTGGGAGACC.

A remark on this clone: Read sequence stops 3 residues before the CDR3 end, and the germline J gene provides the missing end. The genes are TRBV2 and TRBJ1-5; unclear D gene. This CDR3 has 12 amino acids. Trimming took off 3 bases at V and 9 bases at J, with 9 bases between the two ends. Germline CDR1 and CDR2: SNHLY and FYNNEI. CDR3 DNA (partial): TGTGCCAGCAGTGACCTCCTTTTGCCC. This translates into CASSDLLLP. The CDR3, in full, reads CASSDLLLPQHF.

As for this clone: The read terminates 3 residues before the CDR3 end, so the remaining end is supplied by the germline J gene. This chain joins TRBV7-2 and TRBJ1-1; TRBD1 might be the D (5 bases). V was shortened by 4 bases and J by 4 bases, with 10 bases between the two germline ends. The CDR3 length is 13 residues. The germline CDR1 and CDR2 sequences are SGHTA and FQGNSA. CDR3 sequence: CASSSREGTEAFF. CDR3 DNA (partial): TGTGCCAGCAGCTCCAGGGAGGGCACTGAA.

CDR3: CASRTGGAGTTGELFF. CDR3 bases read: TGTGCCAGCAGGACGGGGGGGGCTGGAACCACCGGGGAG. This chain links TRBV6-2 or TRBV6-3 with TRBJ2-2, with TRBD2 matching 8 bases. The read ends 3 residues early relative to the CDR3; the germline J gene fills the gap. In germline, CDR1 is MNHEY, CDR2 SVGEGT. J was trimmed by 4 bases and V by 6 bases; bases with no gene match: 10. The CDR3 loop spans 16 amino acids.

In regard to this clone: The read gets to within 3 residues of the CDR3 end, and the germline J gene fills in the rest. V gene TRBV7-9 combines with J gene TRBJ1-4; D remains unclear. Germline CDR1 reads SEHNR; CDR2 reads FQNEAQ (reference sequence). The CDR3 runs to 11 residues. Trimming took off 5 bases at V and 4 bases at J, with 2 bases between the two ends. CDR3 bases read: TGTGCCAGCAGCCGTAATGAAAAA. Translating gives CASSRNEK. The full CDR3 reads CASSRNEKLFF.

About this clone: The observed sequence ends 3 residues before the CDR3 terminus, with the missing tail filled in from the germline J gene. The chain carries TRBV18 and TRBJ1-1; 8 bases fit TRBD1. J lost 3 bases, V lost 1 base, and 4 bases had no gene match. This CDR3 contains 15 residues. CDR1 is KGHSH, CDR2 LQKENI, per germline. Partial CDR3 DNA: TGTGCCAGCTCACCACGACAGGGACAGGACACTGAA. This sequence encodes CASSPRQGQDTE. The full CDR3 reads CASSPRQGQDTEAFF.

CDR3 DNA, as far as it was read: TGCGCCAGCAAACTCTCAGGAGCGGCCACTAGCACAGATACG. This gives the protein CASKLSGAATSTDT. The whole CDR3 region reads CASKLSGAATSTDTQYF. The chain links TRBV5-1 to TRBJ2-3; the D gene is possibly TRBD2 (5 bases). The missing CDR3 end, 3 residues past where the read stops, is filled in from the germline J gene. The germline V and J ends were trimmed by 6 bases and 0 bases, with 20 bases remaining between them. The germline V gene encodes CDR1 SGHRS and CDR2 YFSETQ. CDR3 length equals 17 residues.

The CDR3 bases that were read are TGTGCCAGTACTATTCGACAGGGGGCCTCTGGAAACACC. This gives the protein CASTIRQGASGNT. The full CDR3 protein is CASTIRQGASGNTIYF. V is TRBV19 and J is TRBJ1-3; 10 nucleotides align to TRBD1. The CDR3 goes on 3 residues after the read ends, and that part is filled in from the germline J gene. The CDR3 totals 16 residues. CDR1 is LNHDA, CDR2 SQIVND, per germline (reference sequence). J gave up 0 bases and V 7 bases, and 6 bases lay outside the gene matches. Full variable domain (missing parts from reference TRBV19 and TRBJ1-3): DGGITQSPKYLFRKEGQNVTLSCEQNLNHDAMYWYRQDPGQGLRLIYYSQIVNDFQKGDIAEGYSVSREKKESFPLTVTSAQKNPTAFYLCASTIRQGASGNTIYFGEGSWLTVV.

Points on this clone: Read sequence stops 3 residues before the CDR3 end, and the germline J gene provides the missing end. This chain uses TRBV20-1 with TRBJ2-2; TRBD1 agrees at 7 bases. Germline-derived CDR1 and CDR2 are DFQATT and SNEGSKA (reference sequence). The V and J ends lost 1 base and 6 bases, in that order; junction bases with no gene match: 5. This CDR3 is 14 amino acids long. The CDR3 protein is CSARGDRVAGELFF. The part of the CDR3 DNA that was read is TGCAGTGCTAGAGGCGACAGGGTGGCCGGGGAG.

Regarding this clone: Read sequence stops 3 residues before the CDR3 end, and the germline J gene provides the missing end. The chain joins TRBV5-1 to TRBJ2-1, with 14 bases aligning to TRBD2. CDR3 length: 17 residues. Losses at the gene ends were 0 bases for V and 4 bases for J; bases not matched to a gene: 3. The V gene's germline CDR1 is SGHRS and CDR2 YFSETQ. The CDR3 DNA, read in part, is TGCGCCAGCAGCTTGGGACTAGCGGGGGGGCTGTACAATGAG. This encodes CASSLGLAGGLYNE. The entire CDR3 reads CASSLGLAGGLYNEQFF. Full variable domain (rest looked up from reference TRBV5-1 and TRBJ2-1): KAGVTQTPRYLIKTRGQQVTLSCSPISGHRSVSWYQQTPGQGLQFLFEYFSETQRNKGNFPGRFSGRQFSNSRSEMNVSTLELGDSALYLCASSLGLAGGLYNEQFFGPGTRLTVL.

Concerning this clone: Sequencing ends 3 residues short of the CDR3 end; the germline J gene provides the rest. The chain links TRBV6-1 to TRBJ2-1, with 9 bases matching TRBD2. Germline V gives CDR1 MNHNS, CDR2 SASEGT. After removal of 4 bases from V and 4 bases from J, the junction contained 8 bases not matched to a gene. This CDR3 comprises 16 residues. CDR3 DNA, as far as it was read: TGTGCCAGCAGTGGCGGGGGGGGGACTAGATACAATGAG. It translates to CASSGGGGTRYNE. The whole CDR3 is CASSGGGGTRYNEQFF.

Regarding this clone: With the read ending 3 residues before the CDR3 end, the germline J gene is used to fill in that end. The rearrangement joins TRBV19 to TRBJ1-5; unclear D gene. Trimming stripped 4 bases from V and 2 bases from J, with 12 bases between. This CDR3 spans 15 amino acids. The germline gives CDR1 LNHDA, CDR2 SQIVND (reference sequence). The CDR3 DNA, read in part, is TGTGCCAGTAGTACCCCGATGAAGGGCAATCAGCCC. Translation gives CASSTPMKGNQP. The whole CDR3 is CASSTPMKGNQPQHF.

Points on this clone: Read coverage stops 3 residues before the CDR3 terminus; the germline J gene supplies the remainder. V usage is TRBV29-1 and J usage is TRBJ1-1; tentative D call: TRBD1 (6 bases). Germline V gene data show CDR1 as SQVTM and CDR2 as ANQGSEA. The CDR3 length is 11 residues. This CDR3 reads CSAGDVGEAFF. The DNA read from the CDR3 is TGCAGCGCAGGGGATGTGGGCGAA.

With respect to this clone: The read is 3 residues too short to cover the CDR3 end, so that end is filled in from the germline J gene. The rearrangement joins TRBV5-6 to TRBJ2-5, with 8 bases fitting TRBD2. CDR3 length: 13 amino acids. Per the germline V gene, CDR1 is SGHDT and CDR2 is YYEEEE. The trim removed 6 bases at V and 4 bases at J, leaving 5 bases unmatched. CDR3 protein: CASTPGTRETQYF. Incomplete CDR3 DNA: TGTGCCAGCACCCCAGGGACTAGAGAGACC.

Remarks on this clone: The read comes to an end 3 residues before the CDR3 does, leaving the germline J gene to fill in the end. This sequence joins TRBV19 and TRBJ2-7, with a possible D match to TRBD1 (5 bases). Deletions cut 0 bases from V and 0 bases from J, with 9 bases between. There are 15 residues in the CDR3. Germline CDR1 reads LNHDA; CDR2 reads SQIVND (reference sequence). CDR3 DNA (partial): TGTGCCAGTAGTATAGATCCTGACAGCTCCTACGAG. Amino acid sequence: CASSIDPDSSYE. The CDR3 in full is CASSIDPDSSYEQYF.

The CDR3: CASSYGHTSYEQYF. CDR3 bases read: TGTGCCAGCAGTTACGGACATACCTCCTACGAG. V and J are TRBV7-2 and TRBJ2-7; possible D gene TRBD1, 5 bases. The CDR3 end lies 3 residues beyond the end of the read and is filled in from the germline J gene. V lost 6 bases to trimming and J lost 0 bases, with 12 bases between them. The germline V gene has CDR1 SGHTA and CDR2 FQGNSA. The CDR3 has 14 residues.

For this clone: Sequencing ends 3 residues short of the CDR3 end; the germline J gene provides the rest. The chain recombines TRBV7-2 with TRBJ1-2, with 10 bases matching TRBD1. J lost 7 bases, V lost 5 bases, and 7 bases had no gene match. The germline V gene encodes CDR1 SGHTA and CDR2 FQGNSA. The CDR3 consists of 14 residues. CDR3 protein: CASSPRQGARGYTF. Partial CDR3 DNA: TGTGCCAGCAGCCCAAGACAGGGGGCGCGTGGC.

About this clone: The read stops 3 residues short of the end of the CDR3; the missing end is completed from the germline J gene. The chain has TRBV7-9 and TRBJ1-3, with D unclear. CDR3 length: 14 amino acids. CDR1 and CDR2 from the germline V gene are SEHNR and FQNEAQ (reference sequence). CDR3 sequence reads: CASSLAFYGSPIYF. CDR3 DNA (partial): TGTGCCAGCAGCTTAGCTTTCTACGGTAGTCCC.

With respect to this clone: Read sequence stops 3 residues before the CDR3 end, and the germline J gene provides the missing end. The V and J genes are TRBV2 and TRBJ1-2; D uncertain. V was cut by 2 bases and J by 5 bases, with 9 bases left in between. In germline, CDR1 is SNHLY, CDR2 FYNNEI. This CDR3 comprises 13 residues. The CDR3 sequence is CASSELTNYGYTF. The part of the CDR3 DNA that was read is TGTGCCAGCAGTGAATTGACAAATTATGGC.

Turning to this clone: Read sequence stops 3 residues before the CDR3 end, and the germline J gene provides the missing end. This chain joins TRBV2 and TRBJ2-1; D may be TRBD1 (5 bases). Looked up from germline, CDR1 is SNHLY and CDR2 is FYNNEI. The V end lost 4 bases, the J end lost 4 bases, and 14 bases lay between the germline ends. The CDR3 has 15 residues. The sequenced part of the CDR3 DNA is TGTGCCAGCAGTGTAAGAAAAGGGGATTACAATGAG. Translation gives CASSVRKGDYNE. The CDR3 in its entirety is CASSVRKGDYNEQFF.

A word on this clone: The read is 3 residues too short to cover the CDR3 end, so that end is filled in from the germline J gene. The gene calls are TRBV6-2 or TRBV6-3 and TRBJ2-2; no definite D call. Germline V gene lookup returns CDR1 MNHEY and CDR2 SVGEGT. The CDR3 loop spans 16 amino acids. V was pared by 3 bases and J by 4 bases, with 15 bases between. The DNA read from the CDR3 is TGTGCCAGCAGTTATCGTACAGTCCTTGCCACCGGGGAG. The encoded protein is CASSYRTVLATGE. In full, the CDR3 is CASSYRTVLATGELFF.

The covered CDR3 bases are TGTGCCAGCAGTCAGGGGACCTCCTACGAG. Amino acids: CASSQGTSYE. The whole CDR3 is CASSQGTSYEQYF. The J gene is TRBJ2-7, the V gene TRBV7-6; a weak D match, TRBD1 (6 bases). The read halts 3 residues ahead of the CDR3 end, with the missing end drawn from the germline J gene. V shed 6 bases and J shed 0 bases, with 9 bases lying between them. Per the germline V gene, CDR1 is SGHVS and CDR2 is FNYEAQ. CDR3 length: 13 amino acids.

Worth noting for this clone: The read terminates 3 residues ahead of where the CDR3 ends, so the germline J gene completes it. V usage is TRBV20-1 and J usage is TRBJ1-4; TRBD1 matches 7 bases. From germline, CDR1 is DFQATT and CDR2 SNEGSKA (reference sequence). The J segment lost 7 bases and the V segment lost 6 bases, leaving 8 bases of the junction unmatched. The CDR3 has 13 amino acids. The CDR3 protein is CSATQGSGEKLFF. Partial CDR3 DNA: TGCAGTGCGACACAGGGGTCGGGTGAAAAA.

Turning to this clone: From the germline J gene comes the end of the CDR3, since the read stops 3 residues before it. The V call is TRBV5-1, the J call TRBJ2-3, with 13 positions matching TRBD2. V trimming: 4 bases; J trimming: 2 bases; junction bases outside the gene matches: 4. Looked up from germline, CDR1 is SGHRS and CDR2 is YFSETQ. There are 16 residues in the CDR3. This CDR3 reads CASSTGLAGNTDTQYF. The CDR3 bases that were read are TGCGCCAGCAGCACGGGACTAGCGGGAAACACAGATACG.

A note on this clone: The read halts 3 residues ahead of the CDR3 end, with the missing end drawn from the germline J gene. The V gene is TRBV5-1, the J gene TRBJ2-2; TRBD1 aligns across 9 bases. V shed 4 bases and J 6 bases; nucleotides not matched to a gene: 7. From germline, CDR1 is SGHRS and CDR2 YFSETQ. CDR3 length equals 15 residues. CDR3 DNA (partial): TGCGCCAGCAGCCCGGGACAGGGTAGCCCCGGGGAG. Translated, it gives CASSPGQGSPGE. In full, the CDR3 reads CASSPGQGSPGELFF.

CDR3 region: CSARVLASNNEQFF. The covered CDR3 bases are TGCAGTGCTAGAGTCCTAGCGAGTAACAATGAG. This sequence joins TRBV20-1 and TRBJ2-1; TRBD2 might be the D (6 bases). The read halts 3 residues ahead of the CDR3 end, with the missing end drawn from the germline J gene. Germline V gene lookup returns CDR1 DFQATT and CDR2 SNEGSKA (reference sequence). V shed 1 base and J shed 5 bases, with 12 bases lying between them. The CDR3 sequence is 14 residues long.